The T cell receptor beta chain under discussion was sequenced for a study of T cells in Graves' hyperthyroidism and ophthalmopathy. There were TCR beta CDR3 regions amplified from RNA transcripts. During a first-round RT-PCR of the TCR CDR3, the HTBI primer set was used. TCRdb re-called the multiplex PCR reads with MiXCR, one entry per CDR3 protein. The sample gives roughly 350,000 distinct CDR3 sequences, around 15% of which show up once; about 20% is in the top ten. V lost 10 bases, J lost 8 bases, and 8 bases stayed unmatched. This CDR3 spans 13 amino acids. CDR1 and CDR2 from the germline V gene are SNHLY and FYNNEI. Disease lasting under 3 months, a NOSPECS grade of at least 4, and a Clinical Activity Score of at least 3 were features of the ophthalmopathy patients.

This TCR came from a young woman with Graves' ophthalmopathy. The chain links TRBV2 to TRBJ1-4, with 9 positions matching TRBD1. Source material: blood. The CDR3 DNA sequence: TGTGCCATCGCGGGGACAGGGCACGAAAAACTGTTTTTT. Encoded protein: CAIAGTGHEKLFF.